This T cell receptor (beta chain) emerged from a study of identical twins. Findings and limits, study-wide: Out-of-frame sharing of TCR alpha in monozygotic twins was underestimated by models. The study drew conclusions from cross-sectional statistical analysis, not from following the same donors.

The CDR3 is 16 amino acids. V gave up 5 bases and J gave up 5 bases; unmatched junction bases: 15. TCRdb reanalysed the 5' RACE reads using MiXCR and keeps one entry per CDR3 protein. The sample carries around 570,000 distinct CDR3 sequences, more than 9% recorded once. As concerns this clonotype: The antigen is undetermined.

These records were also assigned to another study, of yellow fever vaccine responses in identical twins. That source notes: Convergence reportedly seemed to mark part of the twins' vaccine T cell response, with personalization marking the rest.

This chain joins TRBV12-3 or TRBV12-4 and TRBJ2-7; 7 bases are shared with TRBD1. The clonotype comes from a young woman in good health. The source material was PBMCs. Here the CDR3 reads CASSAHLATGSHEQYF. The CDR3 region has the DNA TGTGCCAGCAGTGCCCATTTGGCGACAGGGTCCCACGAGCAGTACTTC.